These 5 T cell receptor beta chains came from one sample sequenced in a study of shared clonotypes between healthy human individuals. The repertoire was sequenced with immunoSEQ multiplex PCR; TCRdb's copy has only in-frame clones and lacks some. The sample yields 2,500,000 or so clones, approximately 90% seen once. The material sequenced was naive CD4+ T cells from PBMCs. Subset indicated: CD45RA+ positively selected. The receptors here all came from a man aged 18-30 years in good health. Some clones in this sample may be carry-over from other donors' samples.

This clone was seen just once. The chain has TRBV7-2 and TRBJ2-1; no definite D call. CDR1 SGHTA and CDR2 FQGNSA come from the germline V gene. V lost 1 base, J lost 3 bases, and 7 bases lay in between. The CDR3 totals 14 residues. CDR3 protein: CASSLETGYNEQFF. The CDR3 bases are TGTGCCAGCAGCTTAGAGACTGGCTACAATGAGCAGTTCTTC.

The rearrangement links TRBV7-9 to TRBJ2-7, with D possibly being TRBD1 (6 bases). This CDR3 region has 15 residues. Per the germline V gene, CDR1 is SEHNR and CDR2 is FQNEAQ (reference sequence). Trimming took 5 bases from V and 2 from J, leaving 16 bases between them. CDR3 in DNA: TGTGCCAGCAGCCGAGACAGGATCTCCACCTACGAGCAGTACTTC. The encoded protein is CASSRDRISTYEQYF.

V is TRBV5-1 and J is TRBJ1-3; a weak D match, TRBD1 (5 bases). Trimming took 1 base from V and 2 from J, leaving 10 bases between them. The CDR3 extends over 15 amino acids. Germline assignment: CDR1 SGHRS and CDR2 YFSETQ. CDR3 sequence reads: CASSLTGSPGNTIYF. The CDR3 DNA reads TGCGCCAGCAGCTTGACAGGTAGTCCTGGAAACACCATATATTTT.

This clone has only one observation. Other DNA sequences in this sample translate to the same CDR3. The chain uses TRBV28 and TRBJ1-2; 11 bases are shared with TRBD1. The CDR3 has 14 amino acids. Germline values: CDR1 MDHEN, CDR2 SYDVKM. Trimming removed 4 bases from V and 8 bases from J; junction bases left unmatched: 6. CDR3 residues: CASSSTGTGGGYTF. The CDR3 DNA sequence: TGTGCCAGCAGTTCTACCGGGACAGGGGGGGGCTACACCTTC.

The chain has TRBV30 and TRBJ2-2, with a possible D match to TRBD2 (5 bases). Looked up from germline, CDR1 is GTSNPN and CDR2 is SVGIG (reference sequence). CDR3 size: 15 residues. V gave up 8 bases and J gave up 4 bases, with 20 bases separating them. The CDR3 region has the DNA TGTGCCCTTACGAGGGATTGGGAGATCACCGGGGAGCTGTTTTTT. This encodes CALTRDWEITGELFF.